This TCR beta chain appears in the sequencing data of a study of shared clonotypes between healthy human individuals. Study results and caveats: In having few donors, the study represented limited genetic and exposure-history diversity.

In the naive CD8 group, cells lacked CD45RO and were positively selected for CCR7, so terminally differentiated effector memory CD45RA+ cells were left out. The protocol was immunoSEQ multiplex PCR, while the TCRdb copy is restricted to in-frame clones and leaves out a portion. The table includes 2 million to 2.5 million clones, around 93% detected once. The CDR3 loop spans 11 amino acids. V was pared by 6 bases and J by 5 bases, with 8 bases between. Germline V gene data show CDR1 as MNHEY and CDR2 as SMNVEV (reference sequence). As for this clone: Its antigen is currently unknown.

Sequenced sample: naive CD8+ T cells from PBMCs. The TCR sequence derives from a man younger than 35 in good health. Some clones in this sample may be carry-over from other donors' samples. The genes are TRBV27 and TRBJ2-7, with a tentative D call TRBD2 (5 bases). The DNA of the CDR3 is TGTGCCAGCAGGGACTTGCACGAGCAGTACTTC. Translation gives CASRDLHEQYF.